Given below is one TCR beta chain in context. Regions amplified from RNA transcripts were the TCR beta CDR3 regions. The HTBI primer set served for first-round RT-PCR of the TCR CDR3. TCRdb reprocessed the multiplex PCR reads via MiXCR and lists one record per CDR3 protein. The table includes 300,000 to 450,000 distinct CDR3 sequences, around 18% detected once. This specimen belongs to a study of T cells in Graves' hyperthyroidism and ophthalmopathy. V was clipped by 5 bases and J by 0 bases, with 11 bases between them. Per the germline V gene, CDR1 is SGHVS and CDR2 is FQNEAQ. There are 15 residues in the CDR3. Active moderate-to-severe ophthalmopathy, Clinical Activity Score at least 3, NOSPECS at least 4, under 3 months' duration. Diagnosis relied on clinical symptoms, serum thyroxine and TRAb, thyroid ultrasound and orbital computed tomography. PBMCs came from more than 8.5 ml fresh peripheral blood.

The sample consisted of blood. This rearrangement joins TRBV7-8 to TRBJ1-5; a weak D match, TRBD1 (6 bases). The TCR comes from a woman aged 40 to 50 with Graves' ophthalmopathy. This CDR3 reads CASSGGPDSNQPQHF. CDR3 in DNA: TGTGCCAGCAGCGGGGGGCCCGATAGCAATCAGCCCCAGCATTTT. The variable domain in full, completed from reference TRBV7-8 and TRBJ1-5, reads GAGVSQSPRYKVAKRGQDVALRCDPISGHVSLFWYQQALGQGPEFLTYFQNEAQLDKSGLPSDRFFAERPEGSVSTLKIQRTQQEDSAVYLCASSGGPDSNQPQHFGDGTRLSIL.